This TCR beta chain was observed in a study of T cell changes during pregnancy in multiple sclerosis. Profiling relied on immunoSEQ multiplex PCR, and the TCRdb table lists in-frame clones only, not all of them. The sample holds around 80,000 clones, 94% seen once. The length of the CDR3 is 14 residues. V was clipped by 5 bases and J by 2 bases, with 13 bases between them. Germline values: CDR1 SGHAT, CDR2 FQNNGV. The sequences come from peripheral blood, collected in the second trimester of pregnancy. This sequence originates from a female donor in good health, enrolled as a control in a pregnancy study. V usage is TRBV11-2 and J usage is TRBJ2-7; tentatively, D is TRBD2 (6 bases). This CDR3 is CASSLGGKPYEQYF. Written as DNA, the CDR3 is TGTGCCAGCAGCCTCGGAGGGAAACCCTACGAGCAGTACTTC.